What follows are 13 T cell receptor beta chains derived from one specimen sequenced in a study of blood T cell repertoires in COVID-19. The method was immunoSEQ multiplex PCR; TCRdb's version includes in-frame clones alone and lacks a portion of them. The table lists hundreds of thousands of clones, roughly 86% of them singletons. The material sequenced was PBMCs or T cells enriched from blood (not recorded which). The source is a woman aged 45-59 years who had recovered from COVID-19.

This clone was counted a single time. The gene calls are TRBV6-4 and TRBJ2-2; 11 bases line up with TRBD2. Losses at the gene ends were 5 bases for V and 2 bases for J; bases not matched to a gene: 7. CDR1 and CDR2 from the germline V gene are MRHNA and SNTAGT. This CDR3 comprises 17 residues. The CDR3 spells CASSYTSGSVNTGELFF. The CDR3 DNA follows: TGTGCCAGCAGTTATACTAGCGGGAGTGTTAACACCGGGGAGCTGTTTTTT.

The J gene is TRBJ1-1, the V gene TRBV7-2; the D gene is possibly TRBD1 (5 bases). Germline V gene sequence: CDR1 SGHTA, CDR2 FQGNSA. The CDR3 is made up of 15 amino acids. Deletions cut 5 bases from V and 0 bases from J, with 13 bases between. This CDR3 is CASSITGGVNTEAFF. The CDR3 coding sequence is TGTGCCAGCAGCATAACGGGAGGGGTGAACACTGAAGCTTTCTTT.

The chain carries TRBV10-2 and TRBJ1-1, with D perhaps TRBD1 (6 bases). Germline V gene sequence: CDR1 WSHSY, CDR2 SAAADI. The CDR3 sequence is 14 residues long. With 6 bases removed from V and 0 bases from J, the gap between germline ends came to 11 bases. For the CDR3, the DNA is TGCGCCAGCAGCGGGGGGGCCCTGAACACTGAAGCTTTCTTT. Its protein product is CASSGGALNTEAFF.

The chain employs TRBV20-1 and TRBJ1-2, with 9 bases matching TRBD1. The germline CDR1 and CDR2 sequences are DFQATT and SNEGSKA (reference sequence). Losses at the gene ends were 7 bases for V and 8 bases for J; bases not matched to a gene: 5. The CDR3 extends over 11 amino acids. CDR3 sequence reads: CSVTGGEGYTF. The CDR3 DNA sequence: TGCAGTGTAACAGGGGGCGAGGGCTACACCTTC.

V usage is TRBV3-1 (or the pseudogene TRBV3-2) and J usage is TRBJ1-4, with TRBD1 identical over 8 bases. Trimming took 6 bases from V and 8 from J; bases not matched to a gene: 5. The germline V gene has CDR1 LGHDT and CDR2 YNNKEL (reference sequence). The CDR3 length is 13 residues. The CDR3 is CASSLGQGEKLFF. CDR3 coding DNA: TGTGCCAGCAGTCTTGGACAGGGCGAAAAACTGTTTTTT.

The CDR3 sequence: CATSREGRLAGTDTQYF. CDR3 bases: TGTGCCACCAGCAGAGAGGGACGTTTAGCGGGGACAGATACGCAGTATTTT. The chain has TRBV15 and TRBJ2-3; 8 nucleotides agree with TRBD2. Germline CDR1 reads LNHNV; CDR2 reads YYDKDF (reference sequence). The CDR3 has 17 residues. V dropped 0 bases and J dropped 3; count of bases not matched to a gene: 8.

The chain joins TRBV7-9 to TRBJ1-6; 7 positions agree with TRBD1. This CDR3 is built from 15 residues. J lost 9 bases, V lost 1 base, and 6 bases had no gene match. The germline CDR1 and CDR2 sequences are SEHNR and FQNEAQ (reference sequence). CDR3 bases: TGTGCCAGCAGCTTAGACAGGGGTTCGGGTTCACCCCTCCACTTT. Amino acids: CASSLDRGSGSPLHF.

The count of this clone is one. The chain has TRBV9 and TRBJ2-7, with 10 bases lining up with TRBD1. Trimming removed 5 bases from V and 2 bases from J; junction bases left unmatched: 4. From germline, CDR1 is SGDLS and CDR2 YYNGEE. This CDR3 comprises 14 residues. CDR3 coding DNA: TGTGCCAGCAGTCAGACAGGGGGCCCCTACGAGCAGTACTTC. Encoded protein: CASSQTGGPYEQYF.

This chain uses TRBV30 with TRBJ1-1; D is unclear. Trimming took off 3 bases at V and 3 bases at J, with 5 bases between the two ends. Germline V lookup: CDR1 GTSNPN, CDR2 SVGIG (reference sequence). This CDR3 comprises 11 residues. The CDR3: CAWSADTEAFF. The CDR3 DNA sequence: TGTGCCTGGAGCGCGGACACTGAAGCTTTCTTT. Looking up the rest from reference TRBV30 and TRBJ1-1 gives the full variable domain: SQTIHQWPATLVQPVGSPLSLECTVEGTSNPNLYWYRQAAGRGLQLLFYSVGIGQISSEVPQNLSASRPQDRQFILSSKKLLLSDSGFYLCAWSADTEAFFGQGTRLTVV.

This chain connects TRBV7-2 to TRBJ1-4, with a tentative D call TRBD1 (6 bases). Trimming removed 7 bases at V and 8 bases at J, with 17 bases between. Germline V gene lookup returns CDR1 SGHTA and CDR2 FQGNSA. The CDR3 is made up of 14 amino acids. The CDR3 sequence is CASTERRGSEKLFF. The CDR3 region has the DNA TGTGCCAGCACCGAGCGAAGGGGGTCGGAAAAACTGTTTTTT.

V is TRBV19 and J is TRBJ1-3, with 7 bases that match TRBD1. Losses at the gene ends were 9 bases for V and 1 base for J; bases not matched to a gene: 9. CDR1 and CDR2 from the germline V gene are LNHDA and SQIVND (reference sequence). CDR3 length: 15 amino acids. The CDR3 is CASLDRVSSGNTIYF. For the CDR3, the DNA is TGTGCCAGCCTCGACAGGGTTTCATCTGGAAACACCATATATTTT.

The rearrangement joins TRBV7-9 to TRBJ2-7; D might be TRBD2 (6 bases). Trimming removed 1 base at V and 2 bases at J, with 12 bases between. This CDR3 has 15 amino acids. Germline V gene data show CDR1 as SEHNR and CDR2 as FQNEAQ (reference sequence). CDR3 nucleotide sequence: TGTGCCAGCAGCTTAGGGACTACCGTAACCTACGAGCAGTACTTC. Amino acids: CASSLGTTVTYEQYF.

CDR3 sequence: CASSYPGLVFF. The DNA for the CDR3 is TGTGCCAGCAGTTACCCGGGACTAGTTTTCTTC. This chain connects TRBV6-2 or TRBV6-3 to TRBJ2-1; 8 bases are a match to TRBD2. Trimming took 2 bases from V and 16 from J; bases not matched to a gene: 4. Germline V gene data show CDR1 as MNHEY and CDR2 as SVGEGT. This CDR3 is built from 11 residues.